This TCR beta chain was profiled in a study of STAT5B mutations in CD4+ large granular lymphocyte leukemia. The method was immunoSEQ multiplex PCR; TCRdb's version includes in-frame clones alone and lacks a portion of them. The sample carries 4,500 to 5,500 clones, 80% to 90% recorded once. Bead-separated CD4+, CD4+CD8+, CD57+ or CD56+ fractions, or PBMC, were used. In germline, CDR1 is MDHEN, CDR2 SYDVKM. V was clipped by 3 bases and J by 3 bases, with 8 bases between them. The CDR3 has 14 residues. This chain connects TRBV28 to TRBJ1-4; a possible D gene is TRBD1 (5 bases). This receptor was identified in a middle-aged man with CD4+ T-cell large granular lymphocyte leukemia. The sequenced material came from PBMCs. CDR3 coding DNA: TGTGCCAGCAGTTTCGGGACGGCTAATGAAAAACTGTTTTTT. It is translated as CASSFGTANEKLFF.